These 22 T cell receptor beta chains share one sample of origin, sequenced in a study of blood T cell repertoires in COVID-19. The table came from immunoSEQ multiplex PCR; TCRdb's copy has only in-frame clones and leaves some out. The sample has more than 55,000 clones; around 82% are singletons. The source material was peripheral blood. Receptor source: a man older than 75 with active or convalescent COVID-19.

This chain connects TRBV5-4 to TRBJ1-2; no reliable D call. The V gene lost 0 bases and the J gene lost 2 bases, with 5 bases spanning the gap. Germline CDR1 reads SGHNT; CDR2 reads YYREEE (reference sequence). The CDR3 consists of 13 residues. The chain's CDR3 is CASSLGGNYGYTF. The CDR3, as DNA: TGTGCCAGCAGCTTGGGCGGAAACTATGGCTACACCTTC.

V gene TRBV5-1 combines with J gene TRBJ2-1; 8 bases line up with TRBD1. The CDR3 consists of 15 residues. Losses at the gene ends were 4 bases for V and 5 bases for J; bases not matched to a gene: 8. Germline assignment: CDR1 SGHRS and CDR2 YFSETQ. Here the CDR3 DNA reads TGCGCCAGCAGCCCAGGACAGGGCGTAAACAATGAGCAGTTCTTC. As protein: CASSPGQGVNNEQFF.

CDR3 nucleotides: TGTGCCAGTACCGGGCCGGGGAGGGGCGGAGGGGACACTGAAGCTTTCTTT. This encodes CASTGPGRGGGDTEAFF. The chain recombines TRBV19 with TRBJ1-1; the D gene is possibly TRBD1 (5 bases). Per germline, CDR1 LNHDA and CDR2 SQIVND (reference sequence). The CDR3 is made up of 17 amino acids. V was pared by 7 bases and J by 3 bases, with 24 bases between.

CDR3 in amino acids: CASSQYRGLAGATYNEQFF. CDR3 nucleotides: TGTGCCAGCAGCCAATACAGGGGACTAGCGGGAGCCACCTACAATGAGCAGTTCTTC. The V and J genes are TRBV7-9 and TRBJ2-1, with 14 bases identical to TRBD2. This CDR3 has 19 amino acids. Germline CDR1 and CDR2: SEHNR and FQNEAQ (reference sequence). Trimming cost V 5 bases and J 2 bases; bases outside gene matches: 11.

The chain is built from TRBV11-3 and TRBJ2-2; D is ambiguous. V was pared by 4 bases and J by 1 base, with 4 bases between. CDR3 length: 13 amino acids. The germline gives CDR1 SGHNT, CDR2 YENEEA. Here the CDR3 DNA reads TGTGCCAGCAGCTCCAAGAACACCGGGGAGCTGTTTTTT. It specifies CASSSKNTGELFF.

The chain is built from TRBV7-9 and TRBJ2-2, with a possible D match to TRBD1 (7 bases). V dropped 7 bases and J dropped 1 base, with 19 bases sitting between them. CDR3 length equals 17 residues. Germline V gives CDR1 SEHNR, CDR2 FQNEAQ (reference sequence). CDR3 DNA sequence: TGTGCCAGCATTAACGAGGGGGCGGGGATGAACACCGGGGAGCTGTTTTTT. It specifies CASINEGAGMNTGELFF.

The chain carries TRBV5-1 and TRBJ2-7; perhaps TRBD1 as D (6 bases). The CDR3 loop spans 13 amino acids. Germline V gene lookup returns CDR1 SGHRS and CDR2 YFSETQ. Deletions cut 0 bases from V and 4 bases from J, with 8 bases between. CDR3 in amino acids: CASSLDDRYEQYF. The DNA for the CDR3 is TGCGCCAGCAGCTTGGATGACAGGTACGAGCAGTACTTC.

The V gene is TRBV5-1, the J gene TRBJ1-2, with D possibly matching TRBD1 (6 bases). Germline lookup yields CDR1 SGHRS and CDR2 YFSETQ. Trimming shortened V by 4 bases and J by 4 bases, and 8 bases separated the two germline ends. CDR3 length: 12 residues. For the CDR3, the DNA is TGCGCCAGCAGCCAGGACAGCTATGGCTACACCTTC. It yields the protein CASSQDSYGYTF.

The rearrangement joins TRBV29-1 to TRBJ2-3; 7 bases are shared with TRBD1. V trimming: 4 bases; J trimming: 4 bases; junction bases outside the gene matches: 5. Per the germline V gene, CDR1 is SQVTM and CDR2 is ANQGSEA. CDR3 size: 13 residues. CDR3 amino acids: CSVGQGVADTQYF. As DNA, the CDR3 is TGCAGCGTTGGACAGGGTGTTGCAGATACGCAGTATTTT.

This rearrangement joins TRBV5-1 to TRBJ1-1; possible D gene TRBD1, 5 bases. Trimming cost V 6 bases and J 1 base, with 10 bases left between them. The length of the CDR3 is 13 residues. Germline values: CDR1 SGHRS, CDR2 YFSETQ. This CDR3 reads CASTLGGNTEAFF. CDR3 DNA sequence: TGCGCCAGCACCCTGGGGGGGAACACTGAAGCTTTCTTT.

The rearrangement uses TRBV5-1 and TRBJ2-5; D remains unclear. The CDR3 is 15 residues long. Trimming pared 0 bases from V and 2 bases from J, leaving 11 bases between. CDR1 and CDR2 (germline): SGHRS, YFSETQ. DNA for the CDR3: TGCGCCAGCAGCTTGGCAATTGGCGGACAAGAGACCCAGTACTTC. Translated: CASSLAIGGQETQYF.

The J gene is TRBJ2-1, the V gene TRBV14; D is ambiguous. The V end lost 2 bases, the J end lost 9 bases, and 11 bases lay between the germline ends. CDR1 is SGHDN and CDR2 is FVKESK in the germline V gene. The CDR3 sequence is 13 residues long. CDR3 nucleotide sequence: TGTGCCAGCAGCCAAAACTACGGCGGTGAGCAGTTCTTC. It codes for CASSQNYGGEQFF.

The V call is TRBV5-6, the J call TRBJ2-5; D is undetermined. This CDR3 is 13 amino acids long. The germline V and J ends were trimmed by 4 bases and 2 bases, with 9 bases remaining between them. The germline gives CDR1 SGHDT, CDR2 YYEEEE. The CDR3 coding sequence is TGTGCCAGCAGCATCCAGGATCAAGAGACCCAGTACTTC. Encoded protein: CASSIQDQETQYF.

This clone was counted only a few times. The chain recombines TRBV9 with TRBJ1-2; 12 bases are a match to TRBD1. The CDR3 contains 16 residues. J lost 0 bases, V lost 6 bases, and 6 bases had no gene match. From germline, CDR1 is SGDLS and CDR2 YYNGEE. Written as DNA, the CDR3 is TGTGCCAGCACCAGGGGACAGGGGGCGGCTAACTATGGCTACACCTTC. It translates to CASTRGQGAANYGYTF.

The J gene is TRBJ1-5, the V gene TRBV6-4; D is possibly TRBD1 (5 bases). The CDR3 loop spans 15 amino acids. The V gene's germline CDR1 is MRHNA and CDR2 SNTAGT. Trimming took 6 bases from V and 2 from J, leaving 14 bases between them. The CDR3 loop reads CASRQEGWGNQPQHF. The CDR3 nucleotides are TGTGCCAGCAGACAGGAGGGATGGGGCAATCAGCCCCAGCATTTT.

V usage is TRBV24-1 and J usage is TRBJ2-2, with TRBD1 matching over 9 bases. Trimming cost V 7 bases and J 6 bases; bases outside gene matches: 11. The CDR3 contains 16 residues. CDR1 and CDR2 (germline): KGHDR, SFDVKD. CDR3 sequence: CATSTSPGQGAGELFF. The CDR3 DNA reads TGTGCCACCAGCACTTCGCCGGGACAGGGAGCCGGGGAGCTGTTTTTT.

This sequence joins TRBV18 and TRBJ2-4; 14 bases are a match to TRBD2. Trimming cost V 4 bases and J 7 bases; bases outside gene matches: 12. The CDR3 loop spans 18 amino acids. CDR1 is KGHSH, CDR2 LQKENI, per germline. CDR3: CASSLLPGLAGDRNIQYF. CDR3 nucleotide sequence: TGTGCCAGCTCACTCCTACCGGGACTAGCGGGGGATCGGAACATTCAGTACTTC.

CDR3 region: CASSILPGLYSNQPQHF. The CDR3 region has the DNA TGTGCCAGTAGTATATTGCCAGGACTCTATAGCAATCAGCCCCAGCATTTT. The J gene is TRBJ1-5, the V gene TRBV19; D unclear. CDR3 length: 17 residues. CDR1 and CDR2 (germline): LNHDA, SQIVND (reference sequence). With 2 bases removed from V and 0 bases from J, the gap between germline ends came to 14 bases.

The genes are TRBV4-1 and TRBJ1-2, with unresolved D. CDR1 MGHRA and CDR2 YSYEKL come from the germline V gene. The germline V and J ends were trimmed by 2 bases and 2 bases, with 9 bases remaining between them. The CDR3 has 14 residues. CDR3 DNA: TGCGCCAGCAGCCAATACACCTCCAACTATGGCTACACCTTC. Translation: CASSQYTSNYGYTF.

V gene TRBV7-2 combines with J gene TRBJ2-3; D might be TRBD1 (6 bases). V lost 4 bases and J 5 bases, leaving 7 bases between the germline ends. The CDR3 contains 12 residues. CDR1 is SGHTA and CDR2 is FQGNSA in the germline V gene. This CDR3 reads CASSSQGDTQYF. The CDR3 nucleotides are TGTGCCAGCAGCTCACAGGGAGATACGCAGTATTTT.

The gene calls are TRBV5-1 and TRBJ2-6; D not certain. CDR1 SGHRS and CDR2 YFSETQ come from the germline V gene. The germline V and J ends were trimmed by 4 bases and 0 bases, with 14 bases remaining between them. This CDR3 contains 17 residues. The CDR3 sequence is CASSRIGDDSGANVLTF. CDR3 coding DNA: TGCGCCAGCAGCCGGATCGGAGATGACTCTGGGGCCAACGTCCTGACTTTC.

The V gene is TRBV6-2 or TRBV6-3, the J gene TRBJ1-3; D gene uncertain. This CDR3 contains 12 residues. The V end was cut by 6 bases, the J end by 9 bases, with 12 bases between. Germline V gives CDR1 MNHEY, CDR2 SVGEGT. DNA of the CDR3: TGTGCCAGCAGCCTGACACCAGGCACCATATATTTT. This translates into CASSLTPGTIYF.